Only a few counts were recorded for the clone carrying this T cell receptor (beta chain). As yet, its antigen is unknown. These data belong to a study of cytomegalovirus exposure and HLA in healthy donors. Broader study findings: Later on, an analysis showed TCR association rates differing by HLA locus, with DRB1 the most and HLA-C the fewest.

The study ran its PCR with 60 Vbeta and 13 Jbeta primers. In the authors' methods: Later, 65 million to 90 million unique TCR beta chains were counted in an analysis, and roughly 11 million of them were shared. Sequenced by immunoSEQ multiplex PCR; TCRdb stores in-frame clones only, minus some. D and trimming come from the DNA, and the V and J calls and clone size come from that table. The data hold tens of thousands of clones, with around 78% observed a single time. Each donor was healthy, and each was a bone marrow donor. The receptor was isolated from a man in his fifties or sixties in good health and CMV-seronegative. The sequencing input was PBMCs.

The CDR3 DNA follows: TGTGCCAGTAATACCCGGACAGGGGGCGACAATCAGCCCCAGCATTTT. Translating it yields CASNTRTGGDNQPQHF. The J gene is TRBJ1-5, the V gene TRBV19; 11 bases fit TRBD1. The CDR3 is 16 residues long. The V and J ends lost 7 bases and 3 bases, in that order; junction bases with no gene match: 8. Germline CDR1 LNHDA, CDR2 SQIVND (reference sequence).